This paragraph covers one T cell receptor beta chain sequence. The antigen is undetermined. V was cut by 4 bases and J by 1 base, with 13 bases left in between. The CDR3 totals 15 residues. Germline V gene lookup returns CDR1 LNHDA and CDR2 SQIVND (reference sequence). This sample was taken from a study of shared clonotypes between healthy human individuals. At the level of the study: The donors, two women and three men, were aged 18 to 49. Whole-study results and caveats: Sampling involved blood alone; tissue repertoires likely differ. Clonotypes that were shared across four donors made up around 5.5% of naive CD4 clonotypes. Generally, naive subsets (rather than memory subsets) showed larger estimated richness.

TCRdb's copy holds only in-frame clones and misses some; the assay was immunoSEQ multiplex PCR. Here the sample spans roughly 2.2 million clones, approximately 95% being singletons. Input material: naive CD4+ T cells from PBMCs. As for subset: CD45RA+ positively selected. This TCR came from a man aged 18 to 30 in good health. Some clones in this sample may be carry-over from other donors' samples. The rearrangement uses TRBV19 and TRBJ2-5; D unresolved. CDR3 nucleotide sequence: TGTGCCAGTAGTACTGGACGCGCACTCCAAGAGACCCAGTACTTC. Translated, it gives CASSTGRALQETQYF.